This is a list of T cell receptor beta chains from one sample in a study of control samples from healthy donors and cancer patients. Profiled with immunoSEQ multiplex PCR; TCRdb holds only in-frame clones, not every one. Of 85,000 to 110,000 clones listed, about 89% are singletons. Sample: PBMCs. These receptor sequences come from a man between 60 and 75 years old with lung cancer. The CDR3 runs from the conserved cysteine through the conserved F or W. The order of the fields is D gene, J gene, clone size, CDR3 length, V gene, CDR3 DNA, CDR3 protein. D genes are given only for firm matches. Clone size appears in some rows only: once, few, many, or a class for an expanded clone.

>NA|TRBJ2-1|NA|13|TRBV27
TGTGCCAGCAGTTTAGGGCGAAACAATGAGCAGTTCTTC
CASSLGRNNEQFF
>TRBD2|TRBJ2-3|NA|15|TRBV5-1
TGCGCCAGCACCGGACTAGCGGGGTCCACAGATACGCAGTATTTT
CASTGLAGSTDTQYF
>TRBD1|TRBJ2-1|NA|18|TRBV5-1
TGCGCCAGCAGCTTGGGGACTCGACAGGGGAGCTCCTACAATGAGCAGTTCTTC
CASSLGTRQGSSYNEQFF
>TRBD1|TRBJ1-6|NA|15|TRBV18
TGTGCCAGCTCACCTACCGGGACAGGGGATTCACCCCTCCACTTT
CASSPTGTGDSPLHF
>NA|TRBJ2-1|NA|12|TRBV2
TGTGCCAGCAGCCAAGGGGGCAATGAGCAGTTCTTC
CASSQGGNEQFF
>NA|TRBJ2-7|NA|13|TRBV15
TGTGCCACCAGCAGAGATTACAACTACGAGCAGTACTTC
CATSRDYNYEQYF
>NA|TRBJ1-2|once|15|TRBV30
TGTGCCTGGAGTGTACACGTTTTCCTTGACTATGGCTACACCTTC
CAWSVHVFLDYGYTF
>NA|TRBJ2-7|NA|11|TRBV12-3/TRBV12-4
TGTGCCAGCAGTCTCCGGGGCGAGCAGTACTTC
CASSLRGEQYF
>NA|TRBJ2-3|NA|15|TRBV14
TGTGCCAGCAGCCAACTGGGGGTGGGCACAGATACGCAGTATTTT
CASSQLGVGTDTQYF
>NA|TRBJ1-6|NA|15|TRBV30
TGTGCCTGGAGTACGGTAACAGGGTCAGCTTCACCCCTCCACTTT
CAWSTVTGSASPLHF
>NA|TRBJ1-1|few|11|TRBV29-1
TGCAGCGTGACGCCCACCGCTGAAGCTTTCTTT
CSVTPTAEAFF
>NA|TRBJ2-5|once|14|TRBV27
TGTGCCAGCAGTTTAGATGGATTTAAAGAGACCCAGTACTTC
CASSLDGFKETQYF
>TRBD1|TRBJ1-4|NA|14|TRBV6-5
TGTGCCAGCAGCCGGGACAGGGCTAATGAAAAACTGTTTTTT
CASSRDRANEKLFF
>NA|TRBJ2-6|NA|13|TRBV7-2
TGTGCCAGCAGCTTAGCTGGGGCCAACGTCCTGACTTTC
CASSLAGANVLTF
>NA|TRBJ2-3|NA|17|TRBV24-1
TGTGCCACCATGGCAGTGGGCGGCCGAGTGAGCACAGATACGCAGTATTTT
CATMAVGGRVSTDTQYF
>NA|TRBJ1-5|NA|14|TRBV5-6
TGTGCCAGCAGCTTGGCGCGGGTAGGTCAGCCCCAGCATTTT
CASSLARVGQPQHF
>NA|TRBJ1-1|NA|12|TRBV24-1
TGTGCCACCAGTGATGGACTATCTGAAGCTTTCTTT
CATSDGLSEAFF
>TRBD2|TRBJ2-3|NA|14|TRBV5-1
TGCGCCAGCACCTCTAGCGGGGGTTCCGATACGCAGTATTTT
CASTSSGGSDTQYF
>NA|TRBJ1-2|NA|14|TRBV9
TGTGCCAGCAGCGTCTTCACAGGGAATTATGGCTACACCTTC
CASSVFTGNYGYTF
>NA|TRBJ1-6|NA|15|TRBV5-4
TGTGCCAGCAGCATCTCCGGGCCGCTTAATTCACCCCTCCACTTT
CASSISGPLNSPLHF
>NA|TRBJ1-3|NA|12|TRBV3-1/TRBV3-2
TGTGCCAGCAGCGAGGGGGGAGGCACCATATATTTT
CASSEGGGTIYF
>TRBD1|TRBJ1-5|NA|15|TRBV5-1
TGCGCCAGCAGCCCGCAGACAGGGATCAATCAGCCCCAGCATTTT
CASSPQTGINQPQHF
>TRBD1|TRBJ1-2|few|16|TRBV2
TGTGCCAGCAGTGGGGGGGACAGGGGCCCCACATATGGCTACACCTTC
CASSGGDRGPTYGYTF
>NA|TRBJ2-7|NA|13|TRBV7-2
TGTGCCAGCAGCCCCGCCCTGGGCGTTGAGCAGTACTTC
CASSPALGVEQYF
>TRBD1|TRBJ1-6|NA|15|TRBV19
TGTGCCAGTAACCTCCTGGCAGGGGGCAATTCACCCCTCCACTTT
CASNLLAGGNSPLHF
>TRBD2|TRBJ2-2|once|18|TRBV7-9
TGTGCCAGCAGCTTAATGAGGGCTAGCGGGGGGCGGGCCGGGGAGCTGTTTTTT
CASSLMRASGGRAGELFF
>NA|TRBJ1-1|NA|15|TRBV25-1
TGTGCCAGCCCTGACGGAGGGGAAGTTTACACTGAAGCTTTCTTT
CASPDGGEVYTEAFF
>NA|TRBJ1-1|NA|13|TRBV4-1
TGCGCCAGCAGCCAAGGGAGAAACACTGAAGCTTTCTTT
CASSQGRNTEAFF
>NA|TRBJ2-5|NA|14|TRBV3-1/TRBV3-2
TGTGCCAGCAGCCAAGGAGGGGAGCAAGAGACCCAGTACTTC
CASSQGGEQETQYF
>TRBD2|TRBJ2-2|NA|16|TRBV7-3
TGTGCCAGCAGCCCCCCGGGACTAGCGTACACCGGGGAGCTGTTTTTT
CASSPPGLAYTGELFF
>NA|TRBJ2-3|NA|16|TRBV3-1/TRBV3-2
TGTGCCAGCAGCCCTAGTGTGGACACTAACACAGATACGCAGTATTTT
CASSPSVDTNTDTQYF
>TRBD2|TRBJ2-5|NA|15|TRBV27
TGTGCCAGCACGGCGACTAGCGGGGACCAAGAGACCCAGTACTTC
CASTATSGDQETQYF
>TRBD1|TRBJ1-4|NA|14|TRBV7-9
TGTGCCAGCAGCGTTGGGACAGCTAATGAAAAACTGTTTTTT
CASSVGTANEKLFF
>TRBD1|TRBJ2-2|NA|15|TRBV3-1/TRBV3-2
TGTGCCAGTCGACCACGACAGGGGTACCCCGGGGAGCTGTTTTTT
CASRPRQGYPGELFF
>TRBD1|TRBJ1-5|NA|15|TRBV2
TGTGCCAGCACCCCACAGGGGTTTAGCAATCAGCCCCAGCATTTT
CASTPQGFSNQPQHF
>NA|TRBJ2-2|NA|14|TRBV18
TGTGCCAGCTCACGCCCGGCAGGGGCCGGGGAGCTGTTTTTT
CASSRPAGAGELFF
>TRBD1|TRBJ1-4|NA|13|TRBV6-5
TGTGCCAGTACAGGGGGCGGGGGTGAAAAACTGTTTTTT
CASTGGGGEKLFF
>NA|TRBJ2-1|NA|12|TRBV5-1
TGCGCCAGCAGCCTGAGTGGGGAGGAGCAGTTCTTC
CASSLSGEEQFF
>NA|TRBJ1-5|NA|15|TRBV6-5
TGTGCCAGCAAAAGGGACCGCTTTGCGGATCAGCCCCAGCATTTT
CASKRDRFADQPQHF
>TRBD1|TRBJ1-1|NA|14|TRBV4-1
TGCGCCAGCAGCGAGACAATCACAGGGGATCGAGCTTTCTTT
CASSETITGDRAFF
>NA|TRBJ1-6|NA|15|TRBV5-6
TGTGCCAGCAGAAAACGACAGGTCTATAATTCACCCCTCCACTTT
CASRKRQVYNSPLHF
>NA|TRBJ1-1|NA|16|TRBV10-3
TGTGCCATCAGTGAACGTACTGGGGGTTCGAACACTGAAGCTTTCTTT
CAISERTGGSNTEAFF
>NA|TRBJ2-2|NA|12|TRBV28
TGTGCCAGCAGTTTATCGACCGGGGAGCTGTTTTTT
CASSLSTGELFF
>NA|TRBJ2-2|NA|14|TRBV18
TGTGCCAGCGCCTATCTCGGAGGGCCCGGGGAGCTGTTTTTT
CASAYLGGPGELFF
>TRBD2|TRBJ2-2|NA|17|TRBV3-1/TRBV3-2
TGTGCCAGCAGCCAAGGACAGCGGGGTAGCCGGGTCGGGGAGCTGTTTTTT
CASSQGQRGSRVGELFF
>NA|TRBJ2-1|NA|14|TRBV30
TGTGCCTGGAGCAAAGACAGACCCTACAATGAGCAGTTCTTC
CAWSKDRPYNEQFF
>NA|TRBJ2-2|NA|17|TRBV7-9
TGTGCCAGCAGTTTACGATTCCTGCAGGGATTCACCGGGGAGCTGTTTTTT
CASSLRFLQGFTGELFF
>TRBD2|TRBJ2-1|NA|14|TRBV27
TGTGCCAGCAGCCGACTAGCGGGGTACAATGAGCAGTTCTTC
CASSRLAGYNEQFF
>TRBD1|TRBJ2-2|NA|14|TRBV6-2/TRBV6-3
TGTGCCAGCAGTTACCAGGGGGCCACCGGGGAGCTGTTTTTT
CASSYQGATGELFF
>NA|TRBJ1-1|NA|13|TRBV3-1/TRBV3-2
TGTGCCAGCAGCCCACCAGGTGGCACTGAAGCTTTCTTT
CASSPPGGTEAFF
>TRBD1|TRBJ2-4|NA|17|TRBV5-4
TGTGCCAGCAGCACCAGACAGGGAAAGAATACCAAAAACATTCAGTACTTC
CASSTRQGKNTKNIQYF
>NA|TRBJ1-6|NA|16|TRBV5-1
TGCGCCAGCAGCTCAGGCTCCGGGACGGGGGGATCACCCCTCCACTTT
CASSSGSGTGGSPLHF
>NA|TRBJ1-2|few|14|TRBV5-1
TGCGCCAGCAGCTTGTCGGACAGTAACTATGGCTACACCTTC
CASSLSDSNYGYTF
>TRBD1|TRBJ1-6|NA|16|TRBV19
TGTGCCAGTAGCCTAAGTTCGGGGACAGGGAGGTCACCCCTCCACTTT
CASSLSSGTGRSPLHF
>NA|TRBJ1-1|NA|12|TRBV2
TGTGCCAGCAGTTATCATAACACTGAAGCTTTCTTT
CASSYHNTEAFF
>TRBD1|TRBJ2-7|NA|14|TRBV6-5
TGTGCCAGCAGTAGGGACAGGTTGTCGTACGAGCAGTACTTC
CASSRDRLSYEQYF